The clone carrying this T cell receptor (beta chain) appeared a few times. This entry comes from a study of blood T cell repertoires in COVID-19. Individuals aged about 18 to 100 years were recruited from approximately 22 US areas. Donors were grouped by their self-reported clinical history. Germline assignment: CDR1 MDHEN and CDR2 SYDVKM. The CDR3 runs 13 residues. V lost 6 bases and J lost 6, with 12 bases in between. Original analysis: Amplification with reference gene primers provided the estimates of nucleated cell counts. Profiling relied on immunoSEQ multiplex PCR, and the TCRdb table lists in-frame clones only, not all of them. V and J calls and clone size follow that table, whereas D and trimming were derived from the DNA. The data contain approximately 270,000 clones, just under 90% of them seen just once; the ten biggest clones take up approximately 4%.

The rearrangement uses TRBV28 and TRBJ2-1; maybe TRBD2 (5 bases). The sample comprised PBMCs or T cells enriched from blood (not recorded which). This receptor was obtained from a young woman with acute COVID-19. Here the CDR3 reads CASRRRASNEQFF. CDR3 nucleotide sequence: TGTGCCAGCAGGAGGCGGGCTTCCAATGAGCAGTTCTTC.